This TCR beta chain was found in a study of blood T cell repertoires in COVID-19. Study background: COVID-19 samples from acute and convalescent phases originated in the United States, Italy and Spain.

This clone has just a few counts. This CDR3 has 17 amino acids. Germline values: CDR1 SEHNR, CDR2 FQNEAQ (reference sequence). The germline V and J ends were trimmed by 0 bases and 0 bases, with 15 bases remaining between them. Authors' analysis steps: Nucleated cell number was recorded as an estimate derived from reference gene primer amplification. The assay was immunoSEQ multiplex PCR, and TCRdb's table has in-frame clones only and misses some. The V and J calls and clone size are taken from that table; D and trimming were inferred from the DNA. The sample yields some 15,000 clones, 90% seen once. The sample taken for sequencing was peripheral blood. This receptor was identified in a human donor in a cohort sampled during active COVID-19. This chain links TRBV7-9 with TRBJ2-7, with D perhaps TRBD1 (5 bases). The CDR3 region is CASSLAGPLAPSYEQYF. CDR3 nucleotide sequence: TGTGCCAGCAGCTTAGCGGGGCCATTAGCCCCCTCCTACGAGCAGTACTTC. Based on the CDR3 plus reference TRBV7-9 and TRBJ2-7, the full variable domain is DTGVSQNPRHKITKRGQNVTFRCDPISEHNRLYWYRQTLGQGPEFLTYFQNEAQLEKSRLLSDRFSAERPKGSFSTLEIQRTEQGDSAMYLCASSLAGPLAPSYEQYFGPGTRLTVT.